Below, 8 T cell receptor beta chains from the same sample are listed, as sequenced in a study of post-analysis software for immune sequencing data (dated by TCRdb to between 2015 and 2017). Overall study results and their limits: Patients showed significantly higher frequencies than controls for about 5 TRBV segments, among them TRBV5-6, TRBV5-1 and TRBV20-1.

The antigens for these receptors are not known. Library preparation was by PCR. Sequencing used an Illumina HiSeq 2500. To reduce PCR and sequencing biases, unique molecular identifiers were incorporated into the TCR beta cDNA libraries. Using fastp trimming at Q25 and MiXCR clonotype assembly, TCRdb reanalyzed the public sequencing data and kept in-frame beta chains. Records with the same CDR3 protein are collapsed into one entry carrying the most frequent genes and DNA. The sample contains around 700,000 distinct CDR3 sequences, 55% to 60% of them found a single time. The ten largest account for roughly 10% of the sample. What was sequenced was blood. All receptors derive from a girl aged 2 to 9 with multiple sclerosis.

The CDR3 region has the DNA TGCAGCGTTGAACGAGGGGGCGGCACTAAGAACACTGAAGCTTTCTTT. This gives the protein CSVERGGGTKNTEAFF. This chain joins TRBV29-1 and TRBJ1-1; 7 bases are a match to TRBD1. The germline V gene encodes CDR1 SQVTM and CDR2 ANQGSEA. This CDR3 is 16 amino acids long. Trimming removed 2 bases from V and 1 base from J; junction bases left unmatched: 10.

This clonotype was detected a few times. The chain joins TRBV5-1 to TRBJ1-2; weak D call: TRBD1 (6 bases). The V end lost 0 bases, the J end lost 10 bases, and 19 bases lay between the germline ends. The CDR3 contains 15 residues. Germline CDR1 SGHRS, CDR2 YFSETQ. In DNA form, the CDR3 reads TGCGCCAGCAGCTTGGCCCCAACAGGGCCCCAGGACTACACCTTC. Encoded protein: CASSLAPTGPQDYTF.

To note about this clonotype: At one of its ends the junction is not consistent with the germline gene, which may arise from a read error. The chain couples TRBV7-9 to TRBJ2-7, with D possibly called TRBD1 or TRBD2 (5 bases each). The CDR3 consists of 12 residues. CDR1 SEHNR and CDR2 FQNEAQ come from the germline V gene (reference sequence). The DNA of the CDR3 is TGTGCCAGCAGTTTAGGGACGGGAGAGCAGTACTTC. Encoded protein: CASSLGTGEQYF.

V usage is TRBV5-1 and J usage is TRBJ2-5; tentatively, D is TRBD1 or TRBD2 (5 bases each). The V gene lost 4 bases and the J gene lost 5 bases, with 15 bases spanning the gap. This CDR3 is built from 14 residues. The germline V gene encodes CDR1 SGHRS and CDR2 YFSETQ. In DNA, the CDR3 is TGCGCCAGCAGCCCGGGACCCAGAGTGGAGACCCAGTACTTC. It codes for CASSPGPRVETQYF.

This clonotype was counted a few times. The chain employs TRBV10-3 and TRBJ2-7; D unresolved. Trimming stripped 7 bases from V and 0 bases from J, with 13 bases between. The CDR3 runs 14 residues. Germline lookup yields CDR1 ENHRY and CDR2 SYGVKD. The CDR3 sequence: CAIKDPGDSYEQYF. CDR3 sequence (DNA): TGTGCCATCAAAGACCCCGGAGACTCCTACGAGCAGTACTTC.

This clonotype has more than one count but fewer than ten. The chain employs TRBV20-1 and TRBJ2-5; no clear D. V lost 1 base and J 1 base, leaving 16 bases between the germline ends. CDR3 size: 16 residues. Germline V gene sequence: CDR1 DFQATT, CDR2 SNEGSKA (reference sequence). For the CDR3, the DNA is TGCAGTGCTAGAGTCAGAACACACGACCCCCAAGAGACCCAGTACTTC. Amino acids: CSARVRTHDPQETQYF.

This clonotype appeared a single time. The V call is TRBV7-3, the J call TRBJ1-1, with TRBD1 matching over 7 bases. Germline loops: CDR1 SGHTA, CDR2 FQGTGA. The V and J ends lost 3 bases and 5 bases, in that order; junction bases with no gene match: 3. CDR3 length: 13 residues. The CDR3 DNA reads TGTGCCAGCAGCTTGACGGACAGGACTGAAGCTTTCTTT. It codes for CASSLTDRTEAFF.

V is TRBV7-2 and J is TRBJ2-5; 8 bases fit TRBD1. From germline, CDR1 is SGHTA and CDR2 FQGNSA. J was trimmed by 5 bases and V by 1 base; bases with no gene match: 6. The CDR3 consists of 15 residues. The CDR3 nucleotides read TGTGCCAGCAGCTTAGGGCAGGGGGCGAGTGAGACCCAGTACTTC. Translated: CASSLGQGASETQYF.